The sequence of this TCR beta chain was determined in a study of shared clonotypes between healthy human individuals. On this clone: What it binds is unknown.

Study observations and caveats: What naive subsets generally showed was a larger estimated richness than memory subsets showed. Sampling involved blood alone; tissue repertoires likely differ.

The repertoire was sequenced with immunoSEQ multiplex PCR; TCRdb's copy has only in-frame clones and lacks some. The profile shows roughly 1,000,000 clones, 75% to 80% of them singletons. Trimming shortened V by 6 bases and J by 7 bases, and 15 bases separated the two germline ends. Germline V gene sequence: CDR1 MNHEY, CDR2 SVGAGI. This CDR3 region has 14 residues. This TCR was sampled from a man aged 18-30 years in good health. Some clones in this sample may be carry-over from other donors' samples. The sequencing sample was made of memory CD4+ T cells from PBMCs. The sample's subset: CD45RA-negative fraction. The chain is built from TRBV6-5 and TRBJ1-4; D gene uncertain. CDR3 protein: CASSPLIAGEKLFF. The DNA of the CDR3 is TGTGCCAGCAGCCCGCTCATAGCGGGTGAAAAACTGTTTTTT.